These 12 T cell receptor beta chains share one sample of origin, sequenced in a study of beta chain features in type 1 diabetes. Broader study findings: Shortening of TCRB CDR3s, moderate but significant, appeared in all four CD4+ subsets of Type 1 diabetes patients.

These receptors' antigens are unknown. Reverse transcription of all isolated RNA meant that expressed TCRB transcripts were sequenced. The repertoire was sequenced with immunoSEQ multiplex PCR; TCRdb's copy has only in-frame clones and lacks some. In the table there are hundreds of thousands of clones, around 15% of which are singletons. Sequencing input: naive CD4+ T cells from blood. The receptors come from a man aged 18 to 30 with type 1 diabetes.

The J gene is TRBJ2-5, the V gene TRBV2; D is perhaps TRBD1 or TRBD2 (6 bases each). Germline CDR1 is SNHLY and CDR2 is FYNNEI. With 6 bases removed from V and 5 bases from J, the gap between germline ends came to 13 bases. The CDR3 length is 13 residues. For the CDR3, the DNA is TGTGCCAGCAGGGCACTAGGGGGGGAGACCCAGTACTTC. Translation gives CASRALGGETQYF.

This clone appeared a few times. The chain is built from TRBV11-2 and TRBJ2-1, with a tentative D call TRBD1 (6 bases). Trimming left V 6 bases short and J 5 bases short, with 17 bases between. Germline V gene lookup returns CDR1 SGHAT and CDR2 FQNNGV. This CDR3 is 15 amino acids long. The DNA for the CDR3 is TGTGCCAGCAGGGGGACGAAAGGGGGTAACAATGAGCAGTTCTTC. Amino acids: CASRGTKGGNNEQFF.

The table lists this clone with a few counts. The V and J genes are TRBV9 and TRBJ2-2; TRBD1 might be the D (6 bases). The CDR3 runs 15 residues. Germline loops: CDR1 SGDLS, CDR2 YYNGEE. V gave up 4 bases and J gave up 5 bases, with 15 bases separating them. The CDR3 DNA follows: TGTGCCAGCAGCCTCGGACAGATCACTACCGGGGAGCTGTTTTTT. Amino acids: CASSLGQITTGELFF.

The chain links TRBV6-5 to TRBJ2-4; D gene ambiguous. V was shortened by 0 bases and J by 2 bases, with 8 bases between the two germline ends. The CDR3 is 15 residues long. Germline lookup yields CDR1 MNHEY and CDR2 SVGAGI. CDR3 sequence (DNA): TGTGCCAGCAGTTACTCGATTAAATCCAAAAACATTCAGTACTTC. The encoded protein is CASSYSIKSKNIQYF.

This clone has only a few counts. The chain carries TRBV7-2 and TRBJ2-5; D perhaps matches TRBD2 (6 bases). The CDR3 consists of 13 residues. Trimming stripped 5 bases from V and 5 bases from J, with 12 bases between. Germline assignment: CDR1 SGHTA and CDR2 FQGNSA. In nucleotides, the CDR3 is TGTGCCAGCAGCCCCGGGGGATTGGAGACCCAGTACTTC. Protein sequence: CASSPGGLETQYF.

Worth noting for this clone: The same CDR3 also results from other DNA sequences found in this sample. The rearrangement joins TRBV30 to TRBJ2-2; D might be TRBD1 (5 bases). This CDR3 spans 12 amino acids. Between the trimmed V and J ends, which lost 1 base and 5 bases, there was a span of 5 bases. Germline V gene sequence: CDR1 GTSNPN, CDR2 SVGIG (reference sequence). CDR3 amino acids: CAWSEGTGELFF. CDR3 nucleotides: TGTGCCTGGAGTGAGGGGACCGGGGAGCTGTTTTTT.

The V call is TRBV7-9, the J call TRBJ1-5, with a weak D call TRBD1 (6 bases). Per germline, CDR1 SEHNR and CDR2 FQNEAQ (reference sequence). This CDR3 comprises 14 residues. The V gene lost 0 bases and the J gene lost 5 bases, with 8 bases spanning the gap. CDR3 sequence reads: CASSLAGQYQPQHF. The CDR3 DNA reads as TGTGCCAGCAGCTTAGCGGGACAATATCAGCCCCAGCATTTT.

The table lists this clone with a few counts. The chain employs TRBV14 and TRBJ1-1, with D hard to call. The germline gives CDR1 SGHDN, CDR2 FVKESK. Trimming pared 4 bases from V and 0 bases from J, leaving 6 bases between. CDR3 length: 13 amino acids. In nucleotides, the CDR3 is TGTGCCAGCAGCCCCCACCTGAACACTGAAGCTTTCTTT. This codes for CASSPHLNTEAFF. Complete variable domain (other parts from reference TRBV14 and TRBJ1-1): EAGVTQFPSHSVIEKGQTVTLRCDPISGHDNLYWYRRVMGKEIKFLLHFVKESKQDESGMPNNRFLAERTGGTYSTLKVQPAELEDSGVYFCASSPHLNTEAFFGQGTRLTVV.

The V call is TRBV5-1, the J call TRBJ1-4; D possibly corresponds to TRBD1 (5 bases). V lost 0 bases, J lost 5 bases, and 11 bases lay in between. Germline CDR1 reads SGHRS; CDR2 reads YFSETQ. The CDR3 loop spans 15 amino acids. This CDR3 reads CASSLAGTSNEKLFF. In nucleotides, the CDR3 is TGCGCCAGCAGCTTGGCCGGGACCTCAAATGAAAAACTGTTTTTT.

This clone was picked up a small number of times. The rearrangement uses TRBV10-3 and TRBJ1-1, with TRBD1 matching 7 bases. From germline, CDR1 is ENHRY and CDR2 SYGVKD. This CDR3 is 13 amino acids long. V trimming: 7 bases; J trimming: 4 bases; junction bases outside the gene matches: 6. CDR3 sequence reads: CAIKARQGTEAFF. CDR3 DNA: TGTGCCATCAAGGCCCGACAGGGCACTGAAGCTTTCTTT.

The rearrangement joins TRBV30 to TRBJ2-1; TRBD1 might be the D (6 bases). Trimming removed 1 base from V and 3 bases from J, with 10 bases in between. Germline lookup yields CDR1 GTSNPN and CDR2 SVGIG (reference sequence). This CDR3 comprises 14 residues. This chain's CDR3 is CAWSGGGDYNEQFF. CDR3 sequence (DNA): TGTGCCTGGAGTGGAGGGGGTGACTACAATGAGCAGTTCTTC.

The chain combines TRBV27 with TRBJ2-5, with a weak D call TRBD1 (6 bases). Germline CDR1 reads MNHEY; CDR2 reads SMNVEV (reference sequence). V gave up 6 bases and J gave up 4 bases, with 18 bases separating them. The CDR3 runs 15 residues. The CDR3, as DNA: TGTGCCAGCAGGAAACAAACAGGGATGGGAGAGACCCAGTACTTC. It translates to CASRKQTGMGETQYF.